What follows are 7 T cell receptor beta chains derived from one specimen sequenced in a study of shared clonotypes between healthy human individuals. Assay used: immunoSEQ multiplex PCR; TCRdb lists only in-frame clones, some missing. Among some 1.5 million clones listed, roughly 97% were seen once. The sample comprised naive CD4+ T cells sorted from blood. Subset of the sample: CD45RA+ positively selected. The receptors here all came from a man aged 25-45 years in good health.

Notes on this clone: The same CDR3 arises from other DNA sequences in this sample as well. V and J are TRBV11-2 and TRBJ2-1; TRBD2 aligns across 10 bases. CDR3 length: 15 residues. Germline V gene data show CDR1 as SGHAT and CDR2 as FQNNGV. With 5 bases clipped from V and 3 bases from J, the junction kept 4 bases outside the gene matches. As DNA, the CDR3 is TGTGCCAGCAGCCTCGGACTAGCGGACTACAATGAGCAGTTCTTC. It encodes CASSLGLADYNEQFF.

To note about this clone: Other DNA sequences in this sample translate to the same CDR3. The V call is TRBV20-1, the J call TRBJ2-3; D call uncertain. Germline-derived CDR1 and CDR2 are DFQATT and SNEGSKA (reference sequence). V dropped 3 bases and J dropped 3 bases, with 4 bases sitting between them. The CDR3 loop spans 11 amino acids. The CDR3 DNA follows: TGCAGTGCTAGTTCGACAGATACGCAGTATTTT. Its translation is CSASSTDTQYF.

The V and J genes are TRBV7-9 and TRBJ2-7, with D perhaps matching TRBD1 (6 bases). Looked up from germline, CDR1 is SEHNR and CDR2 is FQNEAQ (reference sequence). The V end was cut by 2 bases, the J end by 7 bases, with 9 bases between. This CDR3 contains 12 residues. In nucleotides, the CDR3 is TGTGCCAGCAGCTTATCACAGGGAGAGCAGTACTTC. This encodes CASSLSQGEQYF.

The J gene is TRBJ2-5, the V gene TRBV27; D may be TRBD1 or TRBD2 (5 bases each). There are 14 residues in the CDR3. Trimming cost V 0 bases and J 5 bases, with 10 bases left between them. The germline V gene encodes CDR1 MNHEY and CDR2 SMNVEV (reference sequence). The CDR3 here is CASSLSRGDETQYF. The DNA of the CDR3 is TGTGCCAGCAGTTTATCGAGAGGGGACGAGACCCAGTACTTC.

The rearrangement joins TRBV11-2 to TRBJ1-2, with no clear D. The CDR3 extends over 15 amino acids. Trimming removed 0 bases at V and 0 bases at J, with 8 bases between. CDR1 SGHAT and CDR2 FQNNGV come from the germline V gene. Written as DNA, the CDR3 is TGTGCCAGCAGCTTAGACTCAGCCTCTAACTATGGCTACACCTTC. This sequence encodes CASSLDSASNYGYTF. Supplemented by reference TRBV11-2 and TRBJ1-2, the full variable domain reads EAGVAQSPRYKIIEKRQSVAFWCNPISGHATLYWYQQILGQGPKLLIQFQNNGVVDDSQLPKDRFSAERLKGVDSTLKIQPAKLEDSAVYLCASSLDSASNYGYTFGSGTRLTVV.

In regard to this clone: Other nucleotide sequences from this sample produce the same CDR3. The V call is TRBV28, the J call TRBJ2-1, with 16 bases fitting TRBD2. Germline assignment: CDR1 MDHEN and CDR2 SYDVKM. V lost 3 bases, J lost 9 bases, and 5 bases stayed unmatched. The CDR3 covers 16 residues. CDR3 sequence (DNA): TGTGCCAGCAGTTTTGCCGGGACTAGCGGGAGGGGTGAGCAGTTCTTC. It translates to CASSFAGTSGRGEQFF.

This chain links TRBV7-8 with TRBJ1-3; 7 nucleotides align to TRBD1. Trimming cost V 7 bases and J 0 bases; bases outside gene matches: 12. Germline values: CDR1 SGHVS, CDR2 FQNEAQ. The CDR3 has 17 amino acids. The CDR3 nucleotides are TGTGCCAGCAACGCAGGAAGACAGGGCTTCTCTGGAAACACCATATATTTT. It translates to CASNAGRQGFSGNTIYF. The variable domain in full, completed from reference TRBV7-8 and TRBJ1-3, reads GAGVSQSPRYKVAKRGQDVALRCDPISGHVSLFWYQQALGQGPEFLTYFQNEAQLDKSGLPSDRFFAERPEGSVSTLKIQRTQQEDSAVYLCASNAGRQGFSGNTIYFGEGSWLTVV.